Listed below are T cell receptor beta chains from one sample, sequenced in a study of identical twins. TCRdb called the 5' RACE reads again in MiXCR, with one record for every CDR3 protein. The sample holds 470,000 or so distinct CDR3 sequences, roughly 24% seen once. The data also belong to a second study, concerning T cells expressing NK-cell markers.

The sequencing input was CD4+ T cells sorted from blood. Source of these receptors: a young woman in good health. Both conserved end residues are trimmed from each CDR3. Each record gives: V gene, clone size, J gene, CDR3 protein. A row's size may be missing; if present it is once, few, many or a size class.

v_gene: TRBV11-2
abundance: once
j_gene: TRBJ2-4
CDR3aa: ASSRPRDRNIQY

v_gene: TRBV18
abundance: few
j_gene: TRBJ2-7
CDR3aa: ASSPQGPYEQY

v_gene: TRBV30
abundance: few
j_gene: TRBJ2-7
CDR3aa: ACRLRPSYEQY

v_gene: TRBV29-1
abundance: few
j_gene: TRBJ2-2
CDR3aa: SVITSGRAHTGELF

v_gene: TRBV12-3/TRBV12-4
abundance: few
j_gene: TRBJ1-6
CDR3aa: ASSLNNRVSPLH

v_gene: TRBV12-3/TRBV12-4
abundance: NA
j_gene: TRBJ1-5
CDR3aa: ASSLTTGTYSNQPQH

v_gene: TRBV20-1
abundance: few
j_gene: TRBJ2-4
CDR3aa: SARDYGGVDIQY

v_gene: TRBV20-1
abundance: few
j_gene: TRBJ1-1
CDR3aa: SVPRDRNTEAF

v_gene: TRBV6-5
abundance: NA
j_gene: TRBJ2-7
CDR3aa: ASSLLQGASYEQY

v_gene: TRBV2
abundance: many
j_gene: TRBJ2-7
CDR3aa: ASSDQGQDYEQY

v_gene: TRBV9
abundance: NA
j_gene: TRBJ1-6
CDR3aa: ASSEEGQGNSPLH

v_gene: TRBV14
abundance: many
j_gene: TRBJ2-5
CDR3aa: ASSQYRQGRGETQY

v_gene: TRBV20-1
abundance: NA
j_gene: TRBJ2-3
CDR3aa: SARLNLAARQY

v_gene: TRBV11-2
abundance: NA
j_gene: TRBJ2-7
CDR3aa: ASSNPSGGVYEQY

v_gene: TRBV5-5
abundance: NA
j_gene: TRBJ1-1
CDR3aa: ASSFGWGTEAF

v_gene: TRBV6-2/TRBV6-3
abundance: NA
j_gene: TRBJ2-3
CDR3aa: ASSSDGGRNTQY

v_gene: TRBV5-1
abundance: few
j_gene: TRBJ1-1
CDR3aa: ASQKDSNTEAF

v_gene: TRBV20-1
abundance: NA
j_gene: TRBJ2-7
CDR3aa: SARNPGDEQY

v_gene: TRBV7-9
abundance: few
j_gene: TRBJ2-5
CDR3aa: ASRKSVETQY

v_gene: TRBV18
abundance: NA
j_gene: TRBJ2-2
CDR3aa: ASSYDRANTGELF

v_gene: TRBV20-1
abundance: NA
j_gene: TRBJ2-7
CDR3aa: SAGLADEQY

v_gene: TRBV7-2
abundance: NA
j_gene: TRBJ2-5
CDR3aa: ASSRLRGREETQY

v_gene: TRBV10-3
abundance: few
j_gene: TRBJ2-7
CDR3aa: AISATDYEQY

v_gene: TRBV28
abundance: few
j_gene: TRBJ2-7
CDR3aa: ASSRDRTLAYEQY

v_gene: TRBV6-5
abundance: NA
j_gene: TRBJ2-1
CDR3aa: ASSFITHRVQF

v_gene: TRBV12-3/TRBV12-4
abundance: few
j_gene: TRBJ2-3
CDR3aa: ASSTGLAGSDTQY

v_gene: TRBV10-3
abundance: few
j_gene: TRBJ2-3
CDR3aa: AISREPDTQY

v_gene: TRBV7-2
abundance: few
j_gene: TRBJ2-1
CDR3aa: ASSLLLDNEQF

v_gene: TRBV15
abundance: many
j_gene: TRBJ2-4
CDR3aa: ATSTSGVGNIQY

v_gene: TRBV20-1
abundance: NA
j_gene: TRBJ2-7
CDR3aa: SARDLSGRAGEQY

v_gene: TRBV11-2
abundance: NA
j_gene: TRBJ2-5
CDR3aa: ASSLIAGPGGTQY

v_gene: TRBV7-9
abundance: NA
j_gene: TRBJ2-1
CDR3aa: ASSPNAGRGNEQF

v_gene: TRBV12-3/TRBV12-4
abundance: NA
j_gene: TRBJ2-3
CDR3aa: ASGNSAGGGTDTQY

v_gene: TRBV20-1
abundance: few
j_gene: TRBJ2-7
CDR3aa: SARRTGAYYEQY

v_gene: TRBV20-1
abundance: NA
j_gene: TRBJ2-2
CDR3aa: SARDGGSNTGELF

v_gene: TRBV12-3/TRBV12-4
abundance: few
j_gene: TRBJ1-3
CDR3aa: ASSLSDSSGNTIY

v_gene: TRBV3-1
abundance: few
j_gene: TRBJ1-2
CDR3aa: ASSRRTGHRNT

v_gene: TRBV20-1
abundance: NA
j_gene: TRBJ2-1
CDR3aa: SATGTSGKNEQF

v_gene: TRBV20-1
abundance: few
j_gene: TRBJ2-4
CDR3aa: SAAGTVAKNIQY

v_gene: TRBV12-3/TRBV12-4
abundance: few
j_gene: TRBJ1-6
CDR3aa: ASSFPERKGAIHSPLH

v_gene: TRBV5-1
abundance: NA
j_gene: TRBJ2-3
CDR3aa: ASSLVLAGPTDTQY

v_gene: TRBV20-1
abundance: NA
j_gene: TRBJ2-5
CDR3aa: SARYRVETQY

v_gene: TRBV4-3
abundance: NA
j_gene: TRBJ2-3
CDR3aa: ASSQGGGADTQY

v_gene: TRBV7-3
abundance: few
j_gene: TRBJ1-6
CDR3aa: ASSLSRVGSPLH

v_gene: TRBV27
abundance: NA
j_gene: TRBJ2-3
CDR3aa: ASSVGADTQY

v_gene: TRBV7-2
abundance: NA
j_gene: TRBJ2-3
CDR3aa: ASSTGTVTDTQY